This TCR beta chain was obtained from a study of T cell changes during pregnancy in multiple sclerosis. This CDR3 region has 16 residues. CDR1 and CDR2 from the germline V gene are SQVTM and ANQGSEA. The V and J ends lost 4 bases and 1 base respectively, with 20 bases between them. The assay was immunoSEQ multiplex PCR, and TCRdb's table has in-frame clones only and misses some. This sample has 60,000 to 65,000 clones, with about 92% found just once. The starting material was peripheral blood, obtained in the first trimester of pregnancy. This TCR was recovered from a female donor with multiple sclerosis, enrolled in a pregnancy study. The chain links TRBV29-1 to TRBJ2-7, with D possibly TRBD2 on 6 matching bases. DNA of the CDR3: TGCAGCGTTGTTGGGGCTCCGGGACTCCGTTCCTACGAGCAGTACTTC. Protein sequence: CSVVGAPGLRSYEQYF.